Listed below are T cell receptor beta chains from one sample, sequenced in a study of Graves' ophthalmopathy and Graves' hyperthyroidism. TCRdb reprocessed the multiplex PCR reads with MiXCR, giving one entry per CDR3 protein. The sample consists of hundreds of thousands of distinct CDR3 sequences, approximately 22% of them appearing once. Specimen: peripheral blood. These receptors originate from a woman between 18 and 29 years old with stable Graves' hyperthyroidism. Some clones in this sample may be carry-over from other donors' samples. Both conserved end residues are part of each CDR3. Fields, in order: V gene, clone size, J gene, D gene, CDR3 DNA, CDR3 protein. The D gene is left open where the match is weak. Size is omitted from some rows. Given values are once, few, many or a class for expanded clones.

TRBV28	NA	TRBJ1-2	NA	TGTGCCAGCAGTTTCGGGCGGTACTATGGCTACACCTTC	CASSFGRYYGYTF
TRBV29-1	many	TRBJ1-1	TRBD1	TGCAGCGTTGACCGGACAGGGGCTGGGATGAACACTGAAGCTTTCTTT	CSVDRTGAGMNTEAFF
TRBV11-2	NA	TRBJ2-5	NA	TGTGCCAGCAGATTCGCGGGTGAGGAGACCCAGTACTTC	CASRFAGEETQYF
TRBV12-3/TRBV12-4	many	TRBJ2-7	TRBD1	TGTGCCAGCCGACAGGGGTCGAGCTACAACGAGCAGTACTTC	CASRQGSSYNEQYF
TRBV19	many	TRBJ1-2	NA	TGTGCCAGTAGTGGGGGACTGCTCTATGGCTACACCTTC	CASSGGLLYGYTF
TRBV30	many	TRBJ2-5	TRBD1	TGTGCCTGGAGGGACAGGGGGCAAAGTGGTGGGACCCAGTACTTC	CAWRDRGQSGGTQYF
TRBV5-1	many	TRBJ1-6	TRBD1	TGCGCCAGCAGGCCATGGACAGGGAATAATTCACCCCTCCACTTT	CASRPWTGNNSPLHF
TRBV7-2	many	TRBJ2-7	NA	TGTGCCAGCAGCTTAGCGGCGGTCGCCTACGAGCAGTACTTC	CASSLAAVAYEQYF
TRBV7-2	many	TRBJ1-2	NA	TGTGCCAGCAGCGCAAGCCAAAATGGCTACACCTTC	CASSASQNGYTF
TRBV5-1	few	TRBJ2-2	NA	TGCGCCAGCAGAGGGGGGGGCCAGTACACCGGGGAGCTGTTTTTT	CASRGGGQYTGELFF
TRBV12-3/TRBV12-4	NA	TRBJ2-7	NA	TGTGCCAGCAGTAGTGGGTTGGAAAGCTACGAGCAGTACTTC	CASSSGLESYEQYF
TRBV5-1	NA	TRBJ2-7	NA	TGCGCCAGCAGCCAGATGCCTCGGGACACCTCCTACGAGCAGTACTTC	CASSQMPRDTSYEQYF
TRBV28	NA	TRBJ2-5	NA	TGTGCCAGCAGTTTCGTTTTTGGACAGAAAAAAGAGACCCAGTACTTC	CASSFVFGQKKETQYF
TRBV6-5	many	TRBJ2-2	TRBD1	TGTGCCAGCAGTTCTCAGGGGGCTAACGCCGGGGAGCTGTTTTTT	CASSSQGANAGELFF
TRBV5-5	many	TRBJ2-7	NA	TGTGCCTGCAGCCCGGGGGTTGCCTACGAGCAGTACTTC	CACSPGVAYEQYF
TRBV30	NA	TRBJ1-4	NA	TGTGCCTGGAGTATTTTACCAATTGAAAAACTGTTTTTT	CAWSILPIEKLFF
TRBV30	many	TRBJ2-4	TRBD2	TGTGCCTGGGGCCGAAGGGAGGGGAACATTCAGTACTTC	CAWGRREGNIQYF
TRBV7-9	many	TRBJ1-6	NA	TGTGCCAGCAGCGCAGGGGCTAATTCACCCCTCCACTTT	CASSAGANSPLHF
TRBV15	NA	TRBJ1-2	NA	TGTGCCACCAGCAGAGATATGGCCCGACCGGGCTACACCTTC	CATSRDMARPGYTF
TRBV20-1	NA	TRBJ2-7	TRBD2	TGCAGTGGGATAGCGGGATCTGATAGCTCCTACGAGCAGTACTTC	CSGIAGSDSSYEQYF
TRBV7-3	few	TRBJ1-5	NA	TGTGCCAGCAGGACCGGGGTTGGAAGCAATCAGCCCCAGCATTTT	CASRTGVGSNQPQHF
TRBV20-1	NA	TRBJ2-7	TRBD2	TGCAGCCCCCTGGAGCGGGGGGAAGACGAGCAGTACTTC	CSPLERGEDEQYF
TRBV6-1	many	TRBJ2-5	TRBD1	TGTGCCAGCAGGGGACAGGGGGAGACCCAGTACTTC	CASRGQGETQYF
TRBV12-3/TRBV12-4	many	TRBJ1-1	TRBD1	TGTGCCAGCAGTTTGCTGGGACAGGGGGCTAGTGAAGCTTTCTTT	CASSLLGQGASEAFF
TRBV30	NA	TRBJ1-1	NA	TGTGCCTGGAGCGATCGGGCGTCGAACACTGAAGCTTTCTTT	CAWSDRASNTEAFF
TRBV6-1	NA	TRBJ1-1	NA	TGTGCCAGCAGCCGAGGGGAGGGCTCTGAAGCTTTCTTT	CASSRGEGSEAFF
TRBV29-1	few	TRBJ2-7	NA	TGCAGCGTTGTGGGGCAGTTCTACGAGCAGTACTTC	CSVVGQFYEQYF
TRBV6-1	many	TRBJ1-3	NA	TGTGCCAGCAGTGAAGCGCATCGGGGTTCATTTGGAAACACCATATATTTT	CASSEAHRGSFGNTIYF
TRBV27	many	TRBJ2-7	TRBD2	TGTGCCAGCAGTTTAGCGGGACTAGCGTTATACGAGCAGTACTTC	CASSLAGLALYEQYF
TRBV6-5	few	TRBJ1-5	NA	TGTGCCAGCAGTTCGTCAGGGACATGGGATCAGCCCCAGCATTTT	CASSSSGTWDQPQHF
TRBV25-1	NA	TRBJ2-7	TRBD1	TGTGCCAGCAGTGATCGTGGGACAGGGGTCAACGAGCAGTACTTC	CASSDRGTGVNEQYF
TRBV12-3/TRBV12-4	many	TRBJ2-5	NA	TGTGCCAGCTGGATGGGGGGCGGCGAGACCCAGTACTTC	CASWMGGGETQYF
TRBV12-3/TRBV12-4	many	TRBJ2-7	NA	TGTGCCAGCAGTTCCATGGACGAGGGACCTACCTACGAGCAGTACTTC	CASSSMDEGPTYEQYF
TRBV4-1	NA	TRBJ1-5	NA	TGCGCCAGCAGCCAGAGCGTTTGGCAGTCCAATCAGCCCCAGCATTTT	CASSQSVWQSNQPQHF
TRBV20-1	many	TRBJ2-7	NA	TGCAGTGCCACGACCGGAACCGGTTCCTACGAGCAGTACTTC	CSATTGTGSYEQYF
TRBV3-1	NA	TRBJ1-5	NA	TGTGCCAGCGGGGGGGGCGCGGGCAATCAGCCCCAGCATTTT	CASGGGAGNQPQHF
TRBV6-1	few	TRBJ2-2	NA	TGTGCCAGCAGTGAATTGGACGGAAACACCGGGGAGCTGTTTTTT	CASSELDGNTGELFF
TRBV18	NA	TRBJ1-2	TRBD1	TGTGCCAGCTCACAGCCGGACAGGGCCTATGGCTACACCTTC	CASSQPDRAYGYTF